This TCR beta chain was observed in a study of early T cells in non-severe SARS-CoV-2 infection. On the study more broadly: Sequencing used unsorted whole-blood bulk RNA, so chains lack pairing.

Trimming pared 1 base from V and 5 bases from J, leaving 9 bases between. This CDR3 is 14 amino acids long. CDR1 is KGHSH and CDR2 is LQKENI in the germline V gene. Study-wide results and limits: The study's VDJdb matching favored anti-spike CD8 responses and missed private and CD4 specificities.

Unique molecular identifiers (one per individual cDNA molecule) were attached. One entry per CDR3 protein results from TCRdb running MiXCR on the 5' RACE reads. The sample shows 43,000 or so distinct CDR3 sequences, about 4% of them seen only once. In this sample, this clonotype turned up many times. Its antigen is as yet unknown. Sequences were obtained from whole blood. The clonotype comes from an adult who was a healthcare worker with PCR-confirmed SARS-CoV-2 infection or an uninfected control (not recorded which). The chain couples TRBV18 to TRBJ2-1; D is unclear. CDR3 DNA sequence: TGTGCCAGCTCACCACAAGCTACCGACAATGAGCAGTTCTTC. This sequence encodes CASSPQATDNEQFF.